This T cell receptor beta chain was sequenced during a study of identical twins. This clonotype was counted only a few times. TCRdb reprocessed the 5' RACE reads with MiXCR, giving one entry per CDR3 protein. The data show about 520,000 distinct CDR3 sequences, around 20% seen once. CDR3 length equals 14 residues. CDR1 is ENHRY, CDR2 SYGVKD, per germline. With 10 bases clipped from V and 3 bases from J, the junction kept 11 bases outside the gene matches. These records were also assigned to another study, of T cells expressing NK-cell markers. That investigation notes: The contribution of dominant NKG2C+ clonotypes to CD8+ T cells in six donors was about 1.0-7.0%.

The origin of this receptor is a young woman in good health. Specimen: CD4+ T cells sorted from blood. The V gene is TRBV10-3, the J gene TRBJ2-7; 8 bases map to TRBD1. This CDR3 is CATDGTGRGYEQYF. In DNA, the CDR3 is TGTGCCACGGACGGGACAGGCCGAGGCTACGAGCAGTACTTC.